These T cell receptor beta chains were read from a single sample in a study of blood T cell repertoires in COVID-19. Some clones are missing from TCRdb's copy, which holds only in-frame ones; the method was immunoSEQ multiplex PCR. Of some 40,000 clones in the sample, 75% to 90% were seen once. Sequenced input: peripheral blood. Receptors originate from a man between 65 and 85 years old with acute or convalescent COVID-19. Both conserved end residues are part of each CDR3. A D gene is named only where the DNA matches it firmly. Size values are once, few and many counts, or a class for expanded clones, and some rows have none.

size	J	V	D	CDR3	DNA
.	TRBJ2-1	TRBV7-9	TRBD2	CASSPTGTSDNEQFF	TGTGCCAGCAGCCCCACCGGGACTAGTGACAATGAGCAGTTCTTC
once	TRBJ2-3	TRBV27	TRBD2	CASSPKREGQDTQYF	TGTGCCAGCAGTCCCAAGCGGGAGGGCCAAGATACGCAGTATTTT
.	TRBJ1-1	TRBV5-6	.	CASSLGATESTEAFF	TGTGCCAGCAGCTTGGGTGCTACCGAGAGCACTGAAGCTTTCTTT
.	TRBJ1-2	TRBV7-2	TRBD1	CASSADRGKDGYTF	TGTGCCAGCAGCGCCGACAGGGGGAAGGATGGCTACACCTTC
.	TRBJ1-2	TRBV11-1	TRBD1	CASSLGTGASYTF	TGTGCCAGCAGCCTCGGGACAGGGGCCAGCTACACCTTC
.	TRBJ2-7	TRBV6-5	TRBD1	CATDRGSVNEQYF	TGTGCCACTGACAGGGGTTCTGTGAACGAGCAGTACTTC
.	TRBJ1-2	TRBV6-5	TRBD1	CASRGQIGYTF	TGTGCCAGCAGGGGACAGATAGGCTACACCTTC
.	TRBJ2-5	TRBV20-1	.	CSARPEETQYF	TGCAGTGCTAGGCCGGAAGAGACCCAGTACTTC
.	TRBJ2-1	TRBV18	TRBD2	CASSPSRDYLDEQFF	TGTGCCAGCTCACCTTCCCGGGACTATCTGGATGAGCAGTTCTTC
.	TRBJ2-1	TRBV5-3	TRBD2	CARSSQRTLAGPPSSYNEQFF	TGTGCCAGAAGCTCTCAACGAACCCTAGCGGGACCTCCGAGCTCCTACAATGAGCAGTTCTTC
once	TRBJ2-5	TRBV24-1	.	CATSDSKGYLGLGETQYF	TGTGCCACCAGTGATTCTAAAGGATACTTGGGGCTGGGGGAGACCCAGTACTTC
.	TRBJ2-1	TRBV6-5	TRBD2	CASSSLAGGSNEQFF	TGTGCCAGCAGTTCCCTAGCGGGAGGTAGTAATGAGCAGTTCTTC
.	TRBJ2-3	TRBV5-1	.	CASSLVSGTDTDTQYF	TGCGCCAGCAGCTTGGTATCCGGGACTGACACAGATACGCAGTATTTT
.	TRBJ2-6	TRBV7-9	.	CASILSLSGANVLTF	TGTGCCAGCATCCTAAGCCTCTCTGGGGCCAACGTCCTGACTTTC